This T cell receptor (beta chain) was found in a study of blood T cell repertoires in COVID-19. Turning to the study itself: Some COVID-19 samples were acute and others convalescent; all came from the United States, Italy and Spain. Sources were T cells, B-cell-depleted T cells, or PBMCs; the material itself was cDNA or gDNA.

Libraries were prepared by immunoSEQ multiplex PCR; TCRdb keeps only in-frame clonotypes and omits some of them. This sample yields 180,000 or so clones, of which under 85% are seen a single time; around 10% belongs to the top ten. J was trimmed by 2 bases and V by 5 bases; bases with no gene match: 8. This CDR3 contains 16 residues. Per the germline V gene, CDR1 is KGHSH and CDR2 is LQKENI. This chain uses TRBV18 with TRBJ2-7, with 11 nucleotides matching TRBD2. The sequenced material came from peripheral blood. This TCR was recovered from a woman of 80 years or more with acute or convalescent COVID-19. CDR3 region: CASSATSGAITYEQYF. For the CDR3, the DNA is TGTGCCAGCTCAGCGACTAGCGGGGCCATTACCTACGAGCAGTACTTC.